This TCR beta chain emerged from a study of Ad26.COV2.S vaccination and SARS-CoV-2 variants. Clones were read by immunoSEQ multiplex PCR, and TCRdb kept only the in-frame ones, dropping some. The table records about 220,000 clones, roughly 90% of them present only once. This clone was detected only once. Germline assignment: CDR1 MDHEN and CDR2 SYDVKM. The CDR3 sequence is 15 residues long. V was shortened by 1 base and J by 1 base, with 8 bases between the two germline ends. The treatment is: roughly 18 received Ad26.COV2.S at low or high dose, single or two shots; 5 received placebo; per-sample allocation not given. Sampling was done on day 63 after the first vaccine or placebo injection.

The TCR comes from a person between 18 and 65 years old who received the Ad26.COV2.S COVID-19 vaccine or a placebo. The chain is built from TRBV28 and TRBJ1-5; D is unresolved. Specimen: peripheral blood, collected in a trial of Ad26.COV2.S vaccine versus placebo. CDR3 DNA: TGTGCCAGCAGTTTATTAACCAGAAGCAATCAGCCCCAGCATTTT. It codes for CASSLLTRSNQPQHF.